This TCR beta chain emerged from a study of graft-versus-host responses after intestinal transplantation. TCRdb keeps only in-frame clones here, not all; method: immunoSEQ multiplex PCR. The table lists roughly 43,000 clones, roughly 95% of them singletons. The sequence was collected from a human patient who received an intestinal transplant, so some T cells may come from the graft donor. Sequences were derived from PBMCs, sampled roughly 51 weeks after intestinal transplant.

CDR3 in DNA: TGCGCCAGCAGTGCGGGGGGCCATCAGTATTTT. This codes for CASSAGGHQYF. The chain uses TRBV10-1 and TRBJ2-3; a possible D gene is TRBD2 (7 bases). Germline V gene lookup returns CDR1 WNHNN and CDR2 SYGVQD (reference sequence). CDR3 length: 11 residues. Trimming cost V 4 bases and J 12 bases, with 11 bases left between them.